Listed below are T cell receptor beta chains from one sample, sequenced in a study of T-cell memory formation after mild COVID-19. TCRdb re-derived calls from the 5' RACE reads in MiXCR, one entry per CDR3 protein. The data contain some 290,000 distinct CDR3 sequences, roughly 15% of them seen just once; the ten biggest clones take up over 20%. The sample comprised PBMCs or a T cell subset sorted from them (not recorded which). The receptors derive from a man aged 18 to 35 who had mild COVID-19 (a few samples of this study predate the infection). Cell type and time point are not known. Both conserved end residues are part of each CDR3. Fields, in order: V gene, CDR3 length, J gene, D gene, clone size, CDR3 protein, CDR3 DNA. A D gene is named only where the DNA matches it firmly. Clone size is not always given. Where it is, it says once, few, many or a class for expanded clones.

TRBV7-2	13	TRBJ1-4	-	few	CASSLGPEEKLFF	TGTGCCAGCAGCTTAGGACCCGAGGAAAAACTGTTTTTT
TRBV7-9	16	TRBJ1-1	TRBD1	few	CASSKDRALLDTEAFF	TGTGCCAGCAGCAAGGACAGGGCCCTATTGGACACTGAAGCTTTCTTT
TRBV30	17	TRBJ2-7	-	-	CAWSRSGLGDFSYEQYF	TGTGCCTGGAGTAGAAGCGGGCTAGGGGATTTCTCCTACGAGCAGTACTTC
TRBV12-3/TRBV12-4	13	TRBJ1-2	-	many	CASSLMRVYGYTF	TGTGCCAGCAGTTTAATGAGGGTCTATGGCTACACCTTC
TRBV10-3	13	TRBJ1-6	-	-	CAISEQDFSPLHF	TGTGCCATCAGTGAGCAGGACTTTTCACCCCTCCACTTT
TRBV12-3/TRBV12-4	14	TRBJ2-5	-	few	CASSFRNGQETQYF	TGTGCCAGCAGTTTTCGAAACGGACAAGAGACCCAGTACTTC
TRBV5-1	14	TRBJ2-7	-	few	CASSLDTDSYEQYF	TGCGCCAGCAGCTTGGACACAGACTCCTACGAGCAGTACTTC
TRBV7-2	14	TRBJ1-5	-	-	CASSLGTWDQPQHF	TGTGCCAGCAGCTTAGGGACATGGGATCAGCCCCAGCATTTT
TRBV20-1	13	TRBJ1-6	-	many	CSASEGRNSPLHF	TGCAGTGCTAGCGAAGGGAGGAATTCACCCCTCCACTTT
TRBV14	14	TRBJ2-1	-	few	CASSQARTPDGQFF	TGTGCCAGCAGCCAAGCGAGGACCCCTGATGGGCAGTTCTTC
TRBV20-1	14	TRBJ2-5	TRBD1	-	CSANYRGRRETQYF	TGCAGTGCTAACTACAGGGGGCGAAGAGAGACCCAGTACTTC
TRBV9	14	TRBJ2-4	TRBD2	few	CASSVGAGGNIQYF	TGTGCCAGCAGCGTAGGGGCGGGGGGAAACATTCAGTACTTC
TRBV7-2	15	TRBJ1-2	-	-	CASSLVGGSVYGYTF	TGTGCCAGCAGCTTAGTCGGGGGGTCTGTCTATGGCTACACCTTC
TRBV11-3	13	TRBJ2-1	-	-	CASSLEVGDEQFF	TGTGCCAGCAGCTTAGAGGTGGGCGATGAGCAGTTCTTC
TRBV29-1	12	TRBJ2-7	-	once	CSVSPGIYEQYF	TGCAGCGTTTCACCGGGAATCTACGAGCAGTACTTC
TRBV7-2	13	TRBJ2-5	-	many	CASSLWGGETQYF	TGTGCCAGCAGCTTGTGGGGAGGCGAGACCCAGTACTTC
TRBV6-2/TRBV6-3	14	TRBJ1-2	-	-	CASSYLNSRGGYTF	TGTGCCAGCAGTTATCTAAACTCGAGAGGGGGCTACACCTTC
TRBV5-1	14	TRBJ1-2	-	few	CASSFPSELSGYTF	TGCGCCAGCAGCTTTCCCTCTGAGCTCTCAGGCTACACCTTC
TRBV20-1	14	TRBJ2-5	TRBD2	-	CSAFSGGARETQYF	TGCAGTGCTTTTAGCGGGGGGGCCAGGGAGACCCAGTACTTC
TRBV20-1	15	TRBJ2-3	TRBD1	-	CSAPTGRGRSDTQYF	TGCAGTGCTCCGACCGGCAGGGGGCGGTCAGATACGCAGTATTTT
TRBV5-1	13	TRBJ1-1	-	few	CASSLGPDAEAFF	TGCGCCAGCAGCTTGGGGCCGGACGCTGAAGCTTTCTTT
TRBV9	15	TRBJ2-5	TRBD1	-	CASSVRQGFAETQYF	TGTGCCAGCAGCGTCCGACAGGGTTTTGCGGAGACCCAGTACTTC
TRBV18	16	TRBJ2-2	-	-	CASSYTSSELTGELFF	TGTGCCAGCTCTTATACCTCATCCGAACTTACCGGGGAGCTGTTTTTT
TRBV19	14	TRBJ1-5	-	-	CASSLDSSNQPQHF	TGTGCCAGTAGTCTCGACAGTAGCAATCAGCCCCAGCATTTT
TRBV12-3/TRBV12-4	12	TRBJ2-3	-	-	CASSSDPDTQYF	TGTGCCAGCAGTTCGGACCCAGATACGCAGTATTTT
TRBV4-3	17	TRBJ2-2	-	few	CASSQEASRGGTGELFF	TGCGCCAGCAGCCAAGAGGCCTCCCGGGGAGGCACCGGGGAGCTGTTTTTT
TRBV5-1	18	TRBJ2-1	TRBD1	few	CASSSAPGQGTVYNEQFF	TGCGCCAGCAGCTCCGCGCCGGGACAGGGAACGGTATACAATGAGCAGTTCTTC
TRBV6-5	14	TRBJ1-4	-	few	CASSYLQGKEKLFF	TGTGCCAGCAGTTATCTACAGGGAAAGGAAAAACTGTTTTTT
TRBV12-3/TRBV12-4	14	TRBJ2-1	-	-	CASSLERNYNEQFF	TGTGCCAGCAGTTTAGAACGGAACTACAATGAGCAGTTCTTC
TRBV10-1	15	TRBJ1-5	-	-	CARGRDGTDNQPQHF	TGCGCCAGGGGAAGAGACGGGACGGACAATCAGCCCCAGCATTTT
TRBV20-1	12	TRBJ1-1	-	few	CSAPTTVAGAFF	TGCAGTGCTCCAACAACAGTGGCAGGGGCTTTCTTT
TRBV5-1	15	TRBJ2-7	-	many	CASSFGTGSSYEQYF	TGCGCCAGCAGCTTTGGGACTGGATCCTCCTACGAGCAGTACTTC
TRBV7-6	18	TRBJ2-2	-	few	CASSFNVDPRGRTGELFF	TGTGCCAGCAGCTTCAATGTAGATCCCAGGGGTCGCACCGGGGAGCTGTTTTTT
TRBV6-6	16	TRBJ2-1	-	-	CASSYNRELSYNEQFF	TGTGCCAGCAGTTATAACAGGGAGCTTTCCTACAATGAGCAGTTCTTC
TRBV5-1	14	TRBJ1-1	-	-	CASSLGPTDTEAFF	TGCGCCAGCAGCTTGGGACCCACGGACACTGAAGCTTTCTTT
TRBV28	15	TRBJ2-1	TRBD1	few	CASLSGGVGNNEQFF	TGTGCCAGCCTTTCAGGGGGCGTGGGAAACAATGAGCAGTTCTTC
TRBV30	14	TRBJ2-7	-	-	CAWTKTGPGDEQYF	TGTGCCTGGACCAAGACAGGACCTGGAGACGAGCAGTACTTC
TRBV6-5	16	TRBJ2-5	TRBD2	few	CASSWGAGGRQETQYF	TGTGCCAGCAGTTGGGGAGCGGGGGGGCGACAAGAGACCCAGTACTTC
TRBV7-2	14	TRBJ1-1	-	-	CASSLPRLGGEAFF	TGTGCCAGCAGCTTACCACGGTTGGGAGGTGAAGCTTTCTTT
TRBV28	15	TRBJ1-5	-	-	CASSSHPYSNQPQHF	TGTGCCAGCAGTTCGCACCCGTATAGCAATCAGCCCCAGCATTTT
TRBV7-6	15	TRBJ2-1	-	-	CASSRTGDSYNEQFF	TGTGCCAGCAGTAGGACGGGGGACTCCTACAATGAGCAGTTCTTC